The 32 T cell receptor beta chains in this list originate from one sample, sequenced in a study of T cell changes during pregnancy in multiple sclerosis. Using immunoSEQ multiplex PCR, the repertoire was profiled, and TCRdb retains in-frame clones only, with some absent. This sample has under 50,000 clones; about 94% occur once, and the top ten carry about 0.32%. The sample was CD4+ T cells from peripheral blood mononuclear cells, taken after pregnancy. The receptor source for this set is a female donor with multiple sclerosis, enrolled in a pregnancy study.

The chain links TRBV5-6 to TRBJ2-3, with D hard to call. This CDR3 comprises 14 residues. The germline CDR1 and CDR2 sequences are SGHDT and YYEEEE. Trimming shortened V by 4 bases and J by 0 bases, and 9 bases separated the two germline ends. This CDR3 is CASSLDLSTDTQYF. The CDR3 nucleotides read TGTGCCAGCAGCCTGGATCTTAGCACAGATACGCAGTATTTT.

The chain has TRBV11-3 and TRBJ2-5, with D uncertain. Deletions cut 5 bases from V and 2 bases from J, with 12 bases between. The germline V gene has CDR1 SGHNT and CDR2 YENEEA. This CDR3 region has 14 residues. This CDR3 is CASSLSRAQETQYF. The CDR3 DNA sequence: TGTGCCAGCAGCCTCTCTAGAGCACAAGAGACCCAGTACTTC.

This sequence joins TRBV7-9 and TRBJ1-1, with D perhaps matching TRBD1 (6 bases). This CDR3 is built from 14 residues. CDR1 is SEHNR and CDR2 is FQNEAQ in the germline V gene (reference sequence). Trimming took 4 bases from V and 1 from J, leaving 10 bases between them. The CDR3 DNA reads TGTGCCAGCAGCTCGGGCAGGGGGAACACTGAAGCTTTCTTT. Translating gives CASSSGRGNTEAFF.

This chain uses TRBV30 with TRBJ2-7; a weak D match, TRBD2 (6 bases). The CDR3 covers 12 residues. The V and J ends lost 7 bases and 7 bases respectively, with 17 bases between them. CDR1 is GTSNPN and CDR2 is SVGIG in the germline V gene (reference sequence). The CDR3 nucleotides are TGTGCCTCCCCCTCTATAAGCGGGGAGCAGTACTTC. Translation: CASPSISGEQYF.

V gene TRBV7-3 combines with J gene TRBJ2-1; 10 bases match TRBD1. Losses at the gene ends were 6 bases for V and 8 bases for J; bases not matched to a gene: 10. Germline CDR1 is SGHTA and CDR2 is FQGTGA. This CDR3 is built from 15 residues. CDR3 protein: CASSPSGQGFDEQFF. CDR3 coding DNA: TGTGCCAGCAGTCCCTCGGGACAGGGGTTTGATGAGCAGTTCTTC.

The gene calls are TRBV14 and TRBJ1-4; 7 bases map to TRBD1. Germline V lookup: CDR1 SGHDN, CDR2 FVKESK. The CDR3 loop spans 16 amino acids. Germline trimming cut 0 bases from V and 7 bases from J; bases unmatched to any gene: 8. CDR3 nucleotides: TGTGCCAGCAGCCAAGACTCAGGCAGGGGGTTTGAAAAACTGTTTTTT. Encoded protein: CASSQDSGRGFEKLFF.

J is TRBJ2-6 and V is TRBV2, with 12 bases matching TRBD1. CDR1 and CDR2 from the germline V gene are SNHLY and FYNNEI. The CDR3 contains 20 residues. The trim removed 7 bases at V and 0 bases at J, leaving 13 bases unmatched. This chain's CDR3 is CASTERYPGQGASGANVLTF. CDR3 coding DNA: TGTGCCAGCACCGAACGATATCCGGGACAGGGGGCCTCTGGGGCCAACGTCCTGACTTTC.

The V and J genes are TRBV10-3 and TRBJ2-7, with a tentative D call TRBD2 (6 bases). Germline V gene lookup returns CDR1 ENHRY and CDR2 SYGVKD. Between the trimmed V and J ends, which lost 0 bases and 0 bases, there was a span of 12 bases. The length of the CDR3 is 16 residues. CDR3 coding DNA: TGTGCCATCAGTGAGTCGGGACTCCCCCGCTCCTACGAGCAGTACTTC. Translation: CAISESGLPRSYEQYF.

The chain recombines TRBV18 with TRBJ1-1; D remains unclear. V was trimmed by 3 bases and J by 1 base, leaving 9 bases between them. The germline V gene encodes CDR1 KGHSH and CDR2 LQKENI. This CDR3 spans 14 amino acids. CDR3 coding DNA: TGTGCCAGCTCACCGCTGGAGGGGAACACTGAAGCTTTCTTT. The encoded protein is CASSPLEGNTEAFF. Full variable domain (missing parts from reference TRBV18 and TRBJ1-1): NAGVMQNPRHLVRRRGQEARLRCSPMKGHSHVYWYRQLPEEGLKFMVYLQKENIIDESGMPKERFSAEFPKEGPSILRIQQVVRGDSAAYFCASSPLEGNTEAFFGQGTRLTVV.

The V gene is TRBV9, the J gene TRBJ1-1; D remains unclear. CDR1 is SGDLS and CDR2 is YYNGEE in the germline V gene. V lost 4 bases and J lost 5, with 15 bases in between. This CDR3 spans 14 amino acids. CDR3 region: CASSPLGGGTEAFF. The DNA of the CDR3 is TGTGCCAGCAGCCCCTTAGGAGGAGGAACTGAAGCTTTCTTT.

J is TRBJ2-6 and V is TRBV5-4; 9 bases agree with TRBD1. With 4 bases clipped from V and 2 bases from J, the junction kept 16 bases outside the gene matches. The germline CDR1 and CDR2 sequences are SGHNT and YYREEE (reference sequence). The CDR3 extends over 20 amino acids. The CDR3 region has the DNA TGTGCCAGCAGCCCGGGAAGTAGCGGACAGGGGAAAACTGGGGCCAACGTCCTGACTTTC. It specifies CASSPGSSGQGKTGANVLTF.

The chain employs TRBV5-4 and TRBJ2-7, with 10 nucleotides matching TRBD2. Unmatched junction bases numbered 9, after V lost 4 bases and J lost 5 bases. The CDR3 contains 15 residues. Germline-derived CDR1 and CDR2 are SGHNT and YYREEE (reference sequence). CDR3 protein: CASSRGSGGAHEQYF. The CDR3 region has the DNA TGTGCCAGCAGCCGGGGGAGCGGGGGGGCCCACGAGCAGTACTTC.

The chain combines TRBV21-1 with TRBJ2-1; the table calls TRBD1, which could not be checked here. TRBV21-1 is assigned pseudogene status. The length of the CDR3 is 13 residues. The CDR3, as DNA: TGTGCCAGCAGCAAAGTCCGCTCTCAGGAGCAGTTCTTC. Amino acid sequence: CASSKVRSQEQFF.

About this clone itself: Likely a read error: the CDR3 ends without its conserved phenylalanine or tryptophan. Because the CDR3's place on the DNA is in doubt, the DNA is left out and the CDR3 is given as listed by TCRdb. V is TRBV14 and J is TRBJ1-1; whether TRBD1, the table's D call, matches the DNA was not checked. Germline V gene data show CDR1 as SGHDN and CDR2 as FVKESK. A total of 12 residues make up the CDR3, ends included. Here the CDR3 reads CASSPRDIPAFL.

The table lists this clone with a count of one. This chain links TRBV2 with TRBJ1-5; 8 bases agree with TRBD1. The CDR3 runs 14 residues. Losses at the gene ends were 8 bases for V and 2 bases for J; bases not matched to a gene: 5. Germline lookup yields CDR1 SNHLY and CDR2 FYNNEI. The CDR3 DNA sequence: TGTGCCAGCGGACCGGACAGGGGCAATCAGCCCCAGCATTTT. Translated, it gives CASGPDRGNQPQHF. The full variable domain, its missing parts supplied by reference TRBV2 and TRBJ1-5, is EPEVTQTPSHQVTQMGQEVILRCVPISNHLYFYWYRQILGQKVEFLVSFYNNEISEKSEIFDDQFSVERPDGSNFTLKIRSTKLEDSAMYFCASGPDRGNQPQHFGDGTRLSIL.

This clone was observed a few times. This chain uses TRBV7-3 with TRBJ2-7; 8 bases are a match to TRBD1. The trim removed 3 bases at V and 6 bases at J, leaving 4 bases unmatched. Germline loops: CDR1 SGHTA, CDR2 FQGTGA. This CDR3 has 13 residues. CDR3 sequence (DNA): TGTGCCAGCAGCTTGGACAGGGTTGGCGAGCAGTACTTC. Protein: CASSLDRVGEQYF.

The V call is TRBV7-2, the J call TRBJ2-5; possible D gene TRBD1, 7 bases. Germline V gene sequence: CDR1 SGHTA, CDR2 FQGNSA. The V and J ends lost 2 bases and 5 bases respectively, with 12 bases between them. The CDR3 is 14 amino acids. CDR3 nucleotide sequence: TGTGCCAGCAGCTTATCTCCAGGGGGGGAGACCCAGTACTTC. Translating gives CASSLSPGGETQYF.

CDR3 amino acids: CASHTAAAGGREQFF. CDR3 in DNA: TGTGCCAGTCATACGGCAGCGGCGGGGGGGCGAGAGCAGTTCTTC. The chain recombines TRBV6-5 with TRBJ2-1, with 9 bases identical to TRBD2. The V and J ends lost 9 bases and 10 bases, in that order; junction bases with no gene match: 16. The CDR3 sequence is 15 residues long. CDR1 MNHEY and CDR2 SVGAGI come from the germline V gene.

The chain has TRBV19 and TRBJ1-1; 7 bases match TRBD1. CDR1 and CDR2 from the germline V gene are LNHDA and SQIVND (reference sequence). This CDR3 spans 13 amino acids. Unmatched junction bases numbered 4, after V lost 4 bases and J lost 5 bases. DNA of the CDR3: TGTGCCAGTAGTACTACCAGGGGGACTGAAGCTTTCTTT. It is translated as CASSTTRGTEAFF.

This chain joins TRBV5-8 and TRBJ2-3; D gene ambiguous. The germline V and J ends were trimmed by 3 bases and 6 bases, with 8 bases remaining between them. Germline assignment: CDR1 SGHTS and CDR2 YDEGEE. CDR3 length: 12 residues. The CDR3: CASSSLRDTQYF. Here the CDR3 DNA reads TGTGCCAGCAGCTCCTTGAGGGATACGCAGTATTTT. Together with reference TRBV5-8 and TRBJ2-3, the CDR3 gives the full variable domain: EAGVTQSPTHLIKTRGQQATLRCSPISGHTSVYWYQQALGLGLQFLLWYDEGEERNRGNFPPRFSGRQFPNYSSELNVNALELEDSALYLCASSSLRDTQYFGPGTRLTVL.

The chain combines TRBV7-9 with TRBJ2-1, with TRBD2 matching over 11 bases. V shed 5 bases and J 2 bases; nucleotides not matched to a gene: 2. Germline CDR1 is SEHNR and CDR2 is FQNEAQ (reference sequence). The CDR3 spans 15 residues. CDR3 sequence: CASSVSGGAYNEQFF. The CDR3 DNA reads TGTGCCAGCAGCGTTAGCGGGGGGGCCTACAATGAGCAGTTCTTC.

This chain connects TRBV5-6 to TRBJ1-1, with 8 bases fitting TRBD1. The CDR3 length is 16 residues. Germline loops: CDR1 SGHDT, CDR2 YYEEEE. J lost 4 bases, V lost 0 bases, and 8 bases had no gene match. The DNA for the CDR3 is TGTGCCAGCAGCTTGGTAGGACAGGGAGAAACCACTGAAGCTTTCTTT. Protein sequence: CASSLVGQGETTEAFF.

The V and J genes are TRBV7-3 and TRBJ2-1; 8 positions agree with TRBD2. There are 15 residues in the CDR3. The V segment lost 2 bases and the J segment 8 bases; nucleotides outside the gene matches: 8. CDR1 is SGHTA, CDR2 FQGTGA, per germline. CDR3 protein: CASSLEAGAVDEQFF. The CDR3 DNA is TGTGCCAGCAGCTTAGAAGCGGGGGCTGTAGATGAGCAGTTCTTC.

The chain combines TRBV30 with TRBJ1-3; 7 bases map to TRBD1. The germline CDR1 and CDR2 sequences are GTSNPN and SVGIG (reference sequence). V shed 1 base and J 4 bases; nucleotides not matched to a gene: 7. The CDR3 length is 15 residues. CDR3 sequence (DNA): TGTGCCTGGAGTGGATTGACAGGGTGGGGAAACACCATATATTTT. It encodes CAWSGLTGWGNTIYF.

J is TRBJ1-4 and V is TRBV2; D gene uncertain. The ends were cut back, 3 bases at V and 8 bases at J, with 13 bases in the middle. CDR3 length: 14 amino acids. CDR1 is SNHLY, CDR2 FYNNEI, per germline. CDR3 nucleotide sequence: TGTGCCAGCAGTGACCGGCAGGCCGTCGAAAAACTGTTTTTT. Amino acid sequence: CASSDRQAVEKLFF.

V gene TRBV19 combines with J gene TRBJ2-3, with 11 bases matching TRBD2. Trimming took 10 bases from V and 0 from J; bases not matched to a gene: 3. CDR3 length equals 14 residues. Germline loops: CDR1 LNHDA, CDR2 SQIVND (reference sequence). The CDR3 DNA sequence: TGTGCCACGTTAGCGGGGGGGAGCACAGATACGCAGTATTTT. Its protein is CATLAGGSTDTQYF.

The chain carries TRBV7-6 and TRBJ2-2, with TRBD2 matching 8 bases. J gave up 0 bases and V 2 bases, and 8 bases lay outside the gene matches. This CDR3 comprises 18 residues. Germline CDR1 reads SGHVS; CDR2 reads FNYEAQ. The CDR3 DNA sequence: TGTGCCAGCAGCTTAACCCTTCCCGGGGGGGCGAACACCGGGGAGCTGTTTTTT. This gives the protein CASSLTLPGGANTGELFF.

This chain's CDR3 is CASSLGAATLYPPEAFF. CDR3 nucleotide sequence: TGTGCCAGCAGCTTAGGTGCAGCGACGCTTTATCCCCCTGAAGCTTTCTTT. The chain is built from TRBV7-9 and TRBJ1-1; D gene unclear. Trimming took off 1 base at V and 6 bases at J, with 21 bases between the two ends. Looked up from germline, CDR1 is SEHNR and CDR2 is FQNEAQ (reference sequence). This CDR3 is 17 amino acids long. Complete variable domain (other parts from reference TRBV7-9 and TRBJ1-1): DTGVSQNPRHKITKRGQNVTFRCDPISEHNRLYWYRQTLGQGPEFLTYFQNEAQLEKSRLLSDRFSAERPKGSFSTLEIQRTEQGDSAMYLCASSLGAATLYPPEAFFGQGTRLTVV.

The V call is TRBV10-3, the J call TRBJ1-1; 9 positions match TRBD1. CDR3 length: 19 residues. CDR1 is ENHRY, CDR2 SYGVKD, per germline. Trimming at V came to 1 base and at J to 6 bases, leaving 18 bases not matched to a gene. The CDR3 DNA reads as TGTGCCATCAGTGAGTTATCCACAGGGGGCCGGGCCTCGATACCTGAAGCTTTCTTT. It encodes CAISELSTGGRASIPEAFF.

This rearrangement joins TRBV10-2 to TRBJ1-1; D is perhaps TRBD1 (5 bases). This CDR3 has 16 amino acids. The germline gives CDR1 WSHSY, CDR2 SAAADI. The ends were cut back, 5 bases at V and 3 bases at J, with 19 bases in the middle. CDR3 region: CASSREGGVFDTEAFF. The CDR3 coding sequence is TGCGCCAGCAGTAGGGAGGGAGGGGTGTTTGACACTGAAGCTTTCTTT.

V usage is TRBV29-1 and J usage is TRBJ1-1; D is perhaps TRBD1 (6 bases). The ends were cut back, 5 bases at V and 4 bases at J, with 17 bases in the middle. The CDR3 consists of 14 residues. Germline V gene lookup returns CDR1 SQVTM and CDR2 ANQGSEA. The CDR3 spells CSVYRRTVTTEAFF. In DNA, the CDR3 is TGCAGCGTTTACCGGCGGACAGTAACCACTGAAGCTTTCTTT.

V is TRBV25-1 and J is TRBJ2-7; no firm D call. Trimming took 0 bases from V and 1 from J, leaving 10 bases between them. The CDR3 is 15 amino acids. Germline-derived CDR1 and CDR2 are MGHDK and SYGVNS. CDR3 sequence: CASSEYSGTSYEQYF. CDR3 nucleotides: TGTGCCAGCAGTGAATATTCAGGAACATCCTACGAGCAGTACTTC.